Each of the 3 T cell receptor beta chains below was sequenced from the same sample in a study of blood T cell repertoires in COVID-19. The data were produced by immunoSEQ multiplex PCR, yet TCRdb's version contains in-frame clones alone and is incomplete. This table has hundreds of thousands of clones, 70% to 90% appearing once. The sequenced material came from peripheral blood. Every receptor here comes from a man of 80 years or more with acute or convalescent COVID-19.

CDR3 nucleotides: TGTGCCTGGAGTGGACTAGCGGGAGGGTTAGATACGCAGTATTTT. Translation: CAWSGLAGGLDTQYF. The rearrangement links TRBV30 to TRBJ2-3; TRBD2 agrees at 14 bases. CDR3 length: 15 residues. With V trimmed by 1 base and J by 5 bases, 2 bases remained unmatched. Germline V gene lookup returns CDR1 GTSNPN and CDR2 SVGIG (reference sequence).

The CDR3 region has the DNA TGCGCCAGCAGTCCCCTAGCGGGAGAACCCTCCTACGAGCAGTACGTC. Translation gives CASSPLAGEPSYEQYV. The chain links TRBV23-1 to TRBJ2-7; 10 bases map to TRBD2. TRBV23-1 belongs to the ORF category, with a function that is uncertain. This CDR3 comprises 16 residues. V shed 4 bases, J shed 0 bases, and the junction held 6 bases outside the gene matches.

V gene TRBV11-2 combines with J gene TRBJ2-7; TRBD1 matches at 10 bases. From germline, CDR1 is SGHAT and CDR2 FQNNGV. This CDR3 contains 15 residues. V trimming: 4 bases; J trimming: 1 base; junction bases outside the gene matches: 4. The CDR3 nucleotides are TGTGCCAGCAGCTCCGACAGGGGGCTATCCTACGAGCAGTACTTC. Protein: CASSSDRGLSYEQYF.